What follows are 29 T cell receptor beta chains derived from one specimen sequenced in a study of blood T cell repertoires in COVID-19. Profiling relied on immunoSEQ multiplex PCR, and the TCRdb table lists in-frame clones only, not all of them. The table has about 89,000 clones, approximately 89% seen once; the top ten hold about 0.51%. The sequencing input was peripheral blood. All receptors come from a man aged 55-75 years with acute or convalescent COVID-19.

The genes are TRBV5-4 and TRBJ2-7; perhaps TRBD2 as D (5 bases). Germline V CDR1 and CDR2: SGHNT, YYREEE (reference sequence). V dropped 0 bases and J dropped 5 bases, with 9 bases sitting between them. The CDR3 spans 13 residues. The CDR3 here is CASSLVGSDEQYF. The CDR3 DNA reads TGTGCCAGCAGCTTGGTTGGGAGCGACGAGCAGTACTTC. The whole variable domain, filled in from reference TRBV5-4 and TRBJ2-7, reads ETGVTQSPTHLIKTRGQQVTLRCSSQSGHNTVSWYQQALGQGPQFIFQYYREEENGRGNFPPRFSGLQFPNYSSELNVNALELDDSALYLCASSLVGSDEQYFGPGTRLTVT.

The rearrangement uses TRBV5-1 and TRBJ2-2; D possibly corresponds to TRBD1 (6 bases). The ends were cut back, 0 bases at V and 5 bases at J, with 11 bases in the middle. From germline, CDR1 is SGHRS and CDR2 YFSETQ. CDR3 length: 15 amino acids. CDR3 in DNA: TGCGCCAGCAGCTTGGTCAGGGGAGATACCGGGGAGCTGTTTTTT. It yields the protein CASSLVRGDTGELFF.

This rearrangement joins TRBV5-4 to TRBJ1-3, with 10 bases fitting TRBD1. CDR1 and CDR2 (germline): SGHNT, YYREEE (reference sequence). V trimming: 3 bases; J trimming: 4 bases; junction bases outside the gene matches: 4. The CDR3 is made up of 15 amino acids. The CDR3 loop is CASSSGQGTGNTIYF. CDR3 DNA: TGTGCCAGCAGCTCGGGACAGGGGACAGGAAACACCATATATTTT. Combining the CDR3 with reference TRBV5-4 and TRBJ1-3 gives the whole variable domain ETGVTQSPTHLIKTRGQQVTLRCSSQSGHNTVSWYQQALGQGPQFIFQYYREEENGRGNFPPRFSGLQFPNYSSELNVNALELDDSALYLCASSSGQGTGNTIYFGEGSWLTVV.

This chain connects TRBV5-1 to TRBJ2-7; 9 bases fit TRBD1. CDR3 length: 13 residues. Germline assignment: CDR1 SGHRS and CDR2 YFSETQ. V was pared by 6 bases and J by 3 bases, with 4 bases of the junction left unmatched. The DNA for the CDR3 is TGCGCCAGCATGTTGACAGGGGGCTACGAGCAGTACTTC. It translates to CASMLTGGYEQYF.

The chain has TRBV5-1 and TRBJ1-1; D remains ambiguous. The germline gives CDR1 SGHRS, CDR2 YFSETQ. This CDR3 has 13 amino acids. Trimming pared 4 bases from V and 3 bases from J, leaving 10 bases between. CDR3 coding DNA: TGCGCCAGCAGCCTTGACTCTCACACTGAAGCTTTCTTT. It encodes CASSLDSHTEAFF.

CDR3 region: CASSEGLAGTQLNTQYF. Written as DNA, the CDR3 is TGTGCCAGCAGTGAAGGACTAGCGGGTACACAATTAAATACGCAGTATTTT. This sequence joins TRBV6-1 and TRBJ2-3, with TRBD2 matching over 10 bases. There are 17 residues in the CDR3. With V trimmed by 1 base and J by 7 bases, 11 bases remained unmatched. Per the germline V gene, CDR1 is MNHNS and CDR2 is SASEGT.

This sequence joins TRBV2 and TRBJ1-1; 10 bases are a match to TRBD1. The J segment lost 11 bases and the V segment lost 6 bases, leaving 9 bases of the junction unmatched. Germline-derived CDR1 and CDR2 are SNHLY and FYNNEI. CDR3 length: 13 residues. CDR3 nucleotide sequence: TGTGCCAGCAGAGGGGACAGGGGAACAGGGGCTTTCTTT. Translation gives CASRGDRGTGAFF. Supplemented by reference TRBV2 and TRBJ1-1, the full variable domain reads EPEVTQTPSHQVTQMGQEVILRCVPISNHLYFYWYRQILGQKVEFLVSFYNNEISEKSEIFDDQFSVERPDGSNFTLKIRSTKLEDSAMYFCASRGDRGTGAFFGQGTRLTVV.

This chain links TRBV10-3 with TRBJ2-2; D remains ambiguous. There are 14 residues in the CDR3. Germline V gives CDR1 ENHRY, CDR2 SYGVKD. The ends were cut back, 4 bases at V and 4 bases at J, with 10 bases in the middle. The CDR3 nucleotides are TGTGCCATCAGTGGGGCTTCCCGCACCGGGGAGCTGTTTTTT. It specifies CAISGASRTGELFF.

The V and J genes are TRBV5-1 and TRBJ1-3; D gene uncertain. CDR3 length: 17 amino acids. Trimming took off 2 bases at V and 1 base at J, with 16 bases between the two ends. CDR1 and CDR2 from the germline V gene are SGHRS and YFSETQ. The CDR3 coding sequence is TGCGCCAGCAGCTTATTCCAGCGGGGAATATCTGGAAACACCATATATTTT. Amino acid sequence: CASSLFQRGISGNTIYF.

The chain joins TRBV3-1 (or the pseudogene TRBV3-2) to TRBJ2-7; a possible D gene is TRBD1 (7 bases). Trimming cost V 4 bases and J 1 base, with 14 bases left between them. Germline CDR1 reads LGHDT; CDR2 reads YNNKEL (reference sequence). The CDR3 is 15 residues long. The CDR3 reads CASSPRDRISYEQYF. In nucleotides, the CDR3 is TGTGCCAGCAGCCCGCGGGACAGAATTTCCTACGAGCAGTACTTC.

The chain uses TRBV19 and TRBJ2-7; TRBD2 is a possible D gene (6 bases). Looked up from germline, CDR1 is LNHDA and CDR2 is SQIVND (reference sequence). The CDR3 runs 13 residues. The ends were cut back, 6 bases at V and 1 base at J, with 10 bases in the middle. The CDR3 coding sequence is TGTGCCAGTAGCCGGGACTGGTCCTACGAGCAGTACTTC. Its translation is CASSRDWSYEQYF.

The V call is TRBV19, the J call TRBJ2-1, with 9 bases that match TRBD1. Per the germline V gene, CDR1 is LNHDA and CDR2 is SQIVND (reference sequence). V lost 5 bases, J lost 5 bases, and 10 bases stayed unmatched. The CDR3 consists of 16 residues. CDR3 protein: CASSLTGGPLDNEQFF. The CDR3 DNA is TGTGCCAGTAGTTTAACAGGGGGCCCTTTAGACAATGAGCAGTTCTTC.

At least ten counts were recorded for this clone. This chain joins TRBV9 and TRBJ1-3, with D perhaps matching TRBD1 (5 bases). The CDR3 contains 15 residues. Per germline, CDR1 SGDLS and CDR2 YYNGEE. The germline V and J ends were trimmed by 2 bases and 4 bases, with 13 bases remaining between them. As DNA, the CDR3 is TGTGCCAGCAGCGTTTCTAAGGGGTCCGGAAACACCATATATTTT. Protein sequence: CASSVSKGSGNTIYF.

In its sample, this clone was seen once. This chain uses TRBV5-1 with TRBJ2-2, with 14 nucleotides matching TRBD2. Germline trimming cut 4 bases from V and 7 bases from J; bases unmatched to any gene: 9. Germline V CDR1 and CDR2: SGHRS, YFSETQ. The CDR3 has 17 residues. The CDR3 DNA reads as TGCGCCAGCAGCCGAGGGACTAGCGGGAGTATCGGCGGGGAGCTGTTTTTT. Translated: CASSRGTSGSIGGELFF. Full variable domain (outside the CDR3, taken from reference TRBV5-1 and TRBJ2-2): KAGVTQTPRYLIKTRGQQVTLSCSPISGHRSVSWYQQTPGQGLQFLFEYFSETQRNKGNFPGRFSGRQFSNSRSEMNVSTLELGDSALYLCASSRGTSGSIGGELFFGEGSRLTVL.

The J gene is TRBJ1-2, the V gene TRBV5-6; 7 bases line up with TRBD1. The CDR3 extends over 15 amino acids. Germline V gives CDR1 SGHDT, CDR2 YYEEEE. V trimming: 4 bases; J trimming: 0 bases; junction bases outside the gene matches: 6. The CDR3 is CASSTQGGANYGYTF. CDR3 in DNA: TGTGCCAGCAGCACCCAGGGGGGAGCTAACTATGGCTACACCTTC.

This chain joins TRBV6-6 and TRBJ1-6; maybe TRBD1 (5 bases). The CDR3 is 12 amino acids. The ends were cut back, 6 bases at V and 7 bases at J, with 7 bases in the middle. Per germline, CDR1 MNHNY and CDR2 SVGAGI (reference sequence). For the CDR3, the DNA is TGTGCCAGCAGGGACATGAATTCACCCCTCCACTTT. The encoded protein is CASRDMNSPLHF.

As regards this clone: An end of the junction does not agree with germline; a read error may underlie this. This rearrangement joins TRBV7-9 to TRBJ2-7, with D perhaps TRBD2 (5 bases). The CDR3 totals 13 residues. CDR1 SEHNR and CDR2 FQNEAQ come from the germline V gene (reference sequence). The CDR3: CASSLYIGGNTNF. CDR3 DNA sequence: TGTGCCAGCAGCTTATATATTGGAGGAAATACCAACTTC.

This clone was seen only once. The chain employs TRBV27 and TRBJ1-1; D unresolved. The CDR3 contains 14 residues. Per germline, CDR1 MNHEY and CDR2 SMNVEV (reference sequence). Deletions cut 2 bases from V and 2 bases from J, with 9 bases between. Here the CDR3 DNA reads TGTGCCAGCAGTTTAGACTGGCGTAACACTGAAGCTTTCTTT. It yields the protein CASSLDWRNTEAFF.

This clone showed up just once. The rearrangement joins TRBV19 to TRBJ1-1; perhaps TRBD1 as D (6 bases). Per germline, CDR1 LNHDA and CDR2 SQIVND (reference sequence). CDR3 size: 14 residues. With 4 bases removed from V and 5 bases from J, the gap between germline ends came to 14 bases. The CDR3 coding sequence is TGTGCCAGTAGTAAAATACAGGGACGGACTGAAGCTTTCTTT. Its translation is CASSKIQGRTEAFF.

The rearrangement links TRBV13 to TRBJ2-1; tentatively, D is TRBD1 (6 bases). The germline V gene encodes CDR1 PRHDT and CDR2 FYEKMQ (reference sequence). The length of the CDR3 is 15 residues. Between the trimmed V and J ends, which lost 4 bases and 5 bases, there was a span of 15 bases. The CDR3 here is CASSSLGARDNEQFF. The CDR3, as DNA: TGTGCCAGCAGCTCTCTGGGGGCTCGGGACAATGAGCAGTTCTTC.

The chain carries TRBV14 and TRBJ1-2; TRBD1 aligns across 12 bases. Germline trimming cut 3 bases from V and 7 bases from J; bases unmatched to any gene: 3. Per germline, CDR1 SGHDN and CDR2 FVKESK. This CDR3 comprises 14 residues. In DNA, the CDR3 is TGTGCCAGCAGCCAGGGGACAGGGGGCCCTGGCTACACCTTC. It translates to CASSQGTGGPGYTF.

This rearrangement joins TRBV30 to TRBJ2-2; 12 nucleotides align to TRBD2. This CDR3 is built from 14 residues. The germline CDR1 and CDR2 sequences are GTSNPN and SVGIG (reference sequence). Trimming removed 8 bases from V and 1 base from J; junction bases left unmatched: 2. The CDR3 region is CAQGLAGNTGELFF. For the CDR3, the DNA is TGTGCCCAGGGACTAGCGGGGAACACCGGGGAGCTGTTTTTT.

V is TRBV10-3 and J is TRBJ2-3, with 9 bases matching TRBD1. V dropped 6 bases and J dropped 2; count of bases not matched to a gene: 6. Germline V lookup: CDR1 ENHRY, CDR2 SYGVKD. The CDR3 is 15 residues long. CDR3 amino acids: CAIRLDRGSTDTQYF. The CDR3 nucleotides read TGTGCCATCAGACTGGACAGGGGTTCCACAGATACGCAGTATTTT.

The chain has TRBV5-5 and TRBJ1-1; 10 nucleotides agree with TRBD1. After removal of 4 bases from V and 0 bases from J, the junction contained 3 bases not matched to a gene. The germline V gene has CDR1 SGHKS and CDR2 YYEKEE (reference sequence). This CDR3 is built from 15 residues. CDR3 DNA sequence: TGTGCCAGCAGCAAGGACAGGGGGATGAACACTGAAGCTTTCTTT. It translates to CASSKDRGMNTEAFF.

The CDR3 DNA is TGTGCCAGCAGCGTAGAGACTAGAAGGGATACGCAGTATTTT. Translation gives CASSVETRRDTQYF. The chain recombines TRBV9 with TRBJ2-3; a weak D match, TRBD2 (6 bases). Germline CDR1 reads SGDLS; CDR2 reads YYNGEE. Trimming shortened V by 0 bases and J by 6 bases, and 11 bases separated the two germline ends. This CDR3 is 14 amino acids long.

In its sample, this clone was seen once. The chain has TRBV2 and TRBJ2-1; 11 bases agree with TRBD1. V was pared by 2 bases and J by 12 bases, with 3 bases of the junction left unmatched. CDR3 length: 13 amino acids. The germline gives CDR1 SNHLY, CDR2 FYNNEI. CDR3 in DNA: TGTGCCAGCAGTGAAATCGGGACAGGGGGGCAGTTCTTC. Translating it yields CASSEIGTGGQFF. The whole variable domain, filled in from reference TRBV2 and TRBJ2-1, reads EPEVTQTPSHQVTQMGQEVILRCVPISNHLYFYWYRQILGQKVEFLVSFYNNEISEKSEIFDDQFSVERPDGSNFTLKIRSTKLEDSAMYFCASSEIGTGGQFFGPGTRLTVL.

The rearrangement joins TRBV10-2 to TRBJ2-2; 8 positions agree with TRBD1. The V gene end was trimmed by 5 bases and the J gene end by 1 base; junction bases not matched to a gene: 3. The CDR3 contains 15 residues. Germline assignment: CDR1 WSHSY and CDR2 SAAADI. Here the CDR3 DNA reads TGCGCCAGCAGTCAGACAGGGGAGAACACCGGGGAGCTGTTTTTT. Its translation is CASSQTGENTGELFF.

The CDR3 DNA is TGTGCCAGCAGCGAACGGGACAGGGGGCCCGCGAGGCATGGCTACACCTTC. It is translated as CASSERDRGPARHGYTF. The chain uses TRBV27 and TRBJ1-2, with TRBD1 identical over 12 bases. CDR1 is MNHEY and CDR2 is SMNVEV in the germline V gene (reference sequence). V gave up 6 bases and J gave up 6 bases; unmatched junction bases: 14. CDR3 length: 17 residues.

The chain couples TRBV27 to TRBJ2-1; weak D call: TRBD2 (5 bases). The CDR3 has 14 residues. V was pared by 0 bases and J by 9 bases, with 12 bases between. Germline V gene data show CDR1 as MNHEY and CDR2 as SMNVEV (reference sequence). CDR3 nucleotides: TGTGCCAGCAGTTTATCAGGCGTGAGCGGTGAGCAGTTCTTC. It encodes CASSLSGVSGEQFF.